The 15 T cell receptor beta chains in this list originate from one sample, sequenced in a study of spatial heterogeneity in lung cancer. TCRdb recomputed calls from the 5' RACE reads with MiXCR, one row per CDR3 protein. The data show about 7,800 distinct CDR3 sequences, approximately 8.6% seen once. Time point indicated: sample taken at primary tumor resection. This material consisted of PBMCs, taken at surgery. These receptor sequences come from a male donor with early-stage non-small cell lung cancer.

The V and J genes are TRBV10-3 and TRBJ2-6, with 8 bases aligning to TRBD1. Looked up from germline, CDR1 is ENHRY and CDR2 is SYGVKD. The CDR3 is 17 residues long. Trimming cost V 8 bases and J 0 bases; bases outside gene matches: 9. The CDR3 DNA reads TGTGCCATCGGTTCCGGGACAGGCCTCTCTGGGGCCAACGTCCTGACTTTC. It specifies CAIGSGTGLSGANVLTF.

There are many counts of this clonotype. CDR3 protein: CASSRDGQPGTEAFF. The DNA for the CDR3 is TGCGCCAGCAGCCGAGACGGACAGCCTGGCACTGAAGCTTTCTTT. The V and J genes are TRBV5-1 and TRBJ1-1; D might be TRBD1 (6 bases). The CDR3 contains 15 residues. With 4 bases removed from V and 4 bases from J, the gap between germline ends came to 17 bases. CDR1 and CDR2 from the germline V gene are SGHRS and YFSETQ.

This clonotype was recorded many times. The V gene is TRBV7-9, the J gene TRBJ1-6; 11 bases line up with TRBD1. Losses at the gene ends were 5 bases for V and 6 bases for J; bases not matched to a gene: 15. The CDR3 totals 19 residues. Germline V CDR1 and CDR2: SEHNR, FQNEAQ (reference sequence). CDR3 in amino acids: CASSPPMIGQGAFNSPLHF. The CDR3 nucleotides read TGTGCCAGCAGCCCCCCAATGATTGGACAGGGGGCGTTTAATTCACCCCTCCACTTT.

This clonotype was counted ten times or more. V is TRBV6-5 and J is TRBJ2-7; 9 bases align to TRBD1. Trimming removed 5 bases from V and 7 bases from J; junction bases left unmatched: 6. CDR1 is MNHEY, CDR2 SVGAGI, per germline. The CDR3 sequence is 13 residues long. The CDR3 here is CASSPQGAGEQYF. The DNA of the CDR3 is TGTGCCAGCAGTCCACAGGGGGCTGGTGAGCAGTACTTC.

This clonotype has a count of ten or more. The rearrangement links TRBV29-1 to TRBJ2-7; D gene unclear. This CDR3 contains 11 residues. Germline V gene data show CDR1 as SQVTM and CDR2 as ANQGSEA. V lost 0 bases, J lost 4 bases, and 4 bases lay in between. As DNA, the CDR3 is TGCAGCGTTGAAGAAATGTACGAGCAGTACTTC. This translates into CSVEEMYEQYF.

The genes are TRBV10-2 and TRBJ2-1, with 7 positions matching TRBD1. Per germline, CDR1 WSHSY and CDR2 SAAADI. The V and J ends lost 7 bases and 8 bases, in that order; junction bases with no gene match: 11. CDR3 length: 14 amino acids. The CDR3 loop is CASTLPNRGHEQFF. CDR3 sequence (DNA): TGCGCCAGCACCCTCCCTAACAGGGGCCATGAGCAGTTCTTC.

This clonotype has at least ten counts. In DNA, the CDR3 is TGTGCCAGTAGTATAGGCGGGGGTACCGGGGAGCTGTTTTTT. Translation gives CASSIGGGTGELFF. The V call is TRBV19, the J call TRBJ2-2; TRBD2 agrees at 7 bases. CDR1 LNHDA and CDR2 SQIVND come from the germline V gene (reference sequence). CDR3 length: 14 amino acids. V lost 1 base to trimming and J lost 5 bases; unmatched junction nucleotides: 1.

This clonotype has just a few counts. The J gene is TRBJ2-3, the V gene TRBV6-2 or TRBV6-3, with 8 bases matching TRBD2. The V gene's germline CDR1 is MNHEY and CDR2 SVGEGT. Germline trimming cut 2 bases from V and 1 base from J; bases unmatched to any gene: 8. The CDR3 loop spans 17 amino acids. CDR3 amino acids: CASSYPPGRVGTDTQYF. CDR3 nucleotides: TGTGCCAGCAGTTACCCCCCCGGGAGGGTAGGCACAGATACGCAGTATTTT.

This clonotype was counted ten times or more. The chain links TRBV27 to TRBJ2-6; 11 bases agree with TRBD2. Germline loops: CDR1 MNHEY, CDR2 SMNVEV (reference sequence). V lost 3 bases to trimming and J lost 1 base; unmatched junction nucleotides: 2. The CDR3 is 17 residues long. This CDR3 is CASSFASGRSGANVLTF. CDR3 DNA: TGTGCCAGCAGTTTCGCTAGCGGGAGGTCTGGGGCCAACGTCCTGACTTTC.

The gene calls are TRBV6-5 and TRBJ2-5; no clear D gene. There are 12 residues in the CDR3. The V end was cut by 4 bases, the J end by 4 bases, with 7 bases between. Germline CDR1 reads MNHEY; CDR2 reads SVGAGI. CDR3 in amino acids: CASSFLGETQYF. The CDR3 DNA follows: TGTGCCAGCAGTTTCCTAGGAGAGACCCAGTACTTC.

At least ten counts were recorded for this clonotype. The chain uses TRBV11-2 and TRBJ2-3; 11 bases are a match to TRBD2. Looked up from germline, CDR1 is SGHAT and CDR2 is FQNNGV. The length of the CDR3 is 15 residues. Trimming took 6 bases from V and 10 from J; bases not matched to a gene: 12. CDR3 DNA sequence: TGTGCCAGCAGTAGCGGGACTAGCGGTTTCAGGGCGCAGTATTTT. This encodes CASSSGTSGFRAQYF.

This rearrangement joins TRBV6-2 or TRBV6-3 to TRBJ2-7, with 7 positions matching TRBD2. CDR1 is MNHEY, CDR2 SVGEGT, per germline. With V trimmed by 8 bases and J by 4 bases, 11 bases remained unmatched. The CDR3 has 14 residues. CDR3 residues: CASRRGDWDYEQYF. CDR3 DNA sequence: TGTGCCAGCCGACGGGGGGACTGGGATTACGAGCAGTACTTC.

In its sample, this clonotype was seen many times. This chain uses TRBV10-3 with TRBJ2-7; D remains unclear. Germline values: CDR1 ENHRY, CDR2 SYGVKD. V lost 2 bases and J lost 0, with 2 bases in between. The CDR3 spans 12 residues. The CDR3 is CAISEASYEQYF. The CDR3 DNA reads TGTGCCATCAGTGAGGCCTCCTACGAGCAGTACTTC.

There are many counts of this clonotype. The gene calls are TRBV9 and TRBJ2-7; 9 nucleotides line up with TRBD2. Trimming at V came to 2 bases and at J to 5 bases, leaving 5 bases not matched to a gene. Germline-derived CDR1 and CDR2 are SGDLS and YYNGEE. CDR3 length equals 14 residues. DNA for the CDR3: TGTGCCAGCAGCGTCCATGGACTAGCGAACGAGCAGTACTTC. Its translation is CASSVHGLANEQYF.

The sample holds a few counts of this clonotype. For the CDR3, the DNA is TGTGCCAGCAGCGAGGGACTAGCGGGGCCTAATGAGCAGTTCTTC. Amino acid sequence: CASSEGLAGPNEQFF. The chain is built from TRBV7-9 and TRBJ2-1; 13 positions match TRBD2. The length of the CDR3 is 15 residues. Trimming at V came to 5 bases and at J to 7 bases, leaving 5 bases not matched to a gene. Germline loops: CDR1 SEHNR, CDR2 FQNEAQ (reference sequence). Drawing the rest from reference TRBV7-9 and TRBJ2-1, the complete variable domain is DTGVSQNPRHKITKRGQNVTFRCDPISEHNRLYWYRQTLGQGPEFLTYFQNEAQLEKSRLLSDRFSAERPKGSFSTLEIQRTEQGDSAMYLCASSEGLAGPNEQFFGPGTRLTVL.